This paragraph covers one T cell receptor (beta chain) sequence. What it recognizes is unknown. V dropped 4 bases and J dropped 0 bases, with 15 bases sitting between them. CDR3 length: 16 residues. Germline-derived CDR1 and CDR2 are SGHVS and FQNEAQ. PCR used 60 Vbeta primers and 13 Jbeta primers. Generated by immunoSEQ multiplex PCR, the TCRdb table keeps only in-frame clones and is missing some. Its clone listing holds approximately 100,000 clones. This specimen belongs to a study of cytomegalovirus exposure and HLA in healthy donors. General study findings and limits: Cytomegalovirus-associated TCR beta chains were listed, numbering over 150.

The TCR comes from a man aged 35 to 55 in good health and CMV-seronegative. V is TRBV7-8 and J is TRBJ1-1; a possible D gene is TRBD1 (5 bases). Sequences were obtained from PBMCs. The CDR3 coding sequence is TGTGCCAGCAGCTCCTTGACAGCGCTCCTGAACACTGAAGCTTTCTTT. Translating it yields CASSSLTALLNTEAFF.